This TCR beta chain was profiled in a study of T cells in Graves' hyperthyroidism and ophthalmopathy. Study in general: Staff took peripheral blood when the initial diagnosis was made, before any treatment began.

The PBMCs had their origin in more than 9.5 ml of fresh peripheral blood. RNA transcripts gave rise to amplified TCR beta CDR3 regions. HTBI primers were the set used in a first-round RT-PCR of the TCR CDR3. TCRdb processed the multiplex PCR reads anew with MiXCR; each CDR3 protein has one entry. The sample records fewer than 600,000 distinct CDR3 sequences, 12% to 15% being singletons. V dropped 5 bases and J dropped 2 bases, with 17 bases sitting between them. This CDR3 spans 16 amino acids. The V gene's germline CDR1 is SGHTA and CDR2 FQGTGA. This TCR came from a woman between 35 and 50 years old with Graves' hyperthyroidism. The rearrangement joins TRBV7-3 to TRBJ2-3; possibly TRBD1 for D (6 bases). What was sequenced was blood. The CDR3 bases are TGTGCCAGCAGCCCCGGGACATACACCCTCACAGATACGCAGTATTTT. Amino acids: CASSPGTYTLTDTQYF.